The T cell receptor (beta chain) described here comes from a study of blood T cells in healthy people across ages. Overall study results and limits: Getting older went along with TCR beta diversity per million T cells dropping roughly linearly.

Together with a sample-barcoded 5' primer, a J-beta primer mix was included in a second PCR lasting about 6 to 12 cycles. Template switching added a 12-random-nucleotide identifier to every cDNA molecule. TCRdb fed the 5' RACE reads into MiXCR, producing one record per CDR3 protein. The data contain around 1,000,000 distinct CDR3 sequences, approximately 25% of them singletons. This clonotype was observed once. Its target is unknown. The sample was also reused in another study, on T cells of mothers and their children. That report notes: Around 3 million TCR beta reads per child versus over 10 million per mother.

Source material: blood. The TCR was taken from a girl aged 2 to 9 in good health.

CDR3 bases: TGTGCCAGCAGCCCTACGCAAGAAGACTATGGCTACACCTTC. Its protein is CASSPTQEDYGYTF. This chain uses TRBV3-1 with TRBJ1-2; D ambiguous. The CDR3 is 14 residues long. Trimming pared 4 bases from V and 3 bases from J, leaving 12 bases between. CDR1 and CDR2 from the germline V gene are LGHDT and YNNKEL (reference sequence).